Listed here are 15 T cell receptor beta chains from one sample, sequenced in a study of OX40 agonist ivuxolimab in advanced cancers. The library was built by means of the immunoSEQ multiplex PCR assay. TCRdb limited this immuneACCESS table to in-frame rearrangements with V and J called. A share of clones is missing; checked studies link under half to unresolved V genes, and the rest is unexplained. Counted in this sample were 35,000 to 40,000 clones; 65% to 90% of them appeared once. The ten largest make up approximately 1.8% of the sample. The material was CD4+ or CD8+ T cells sorted from blood, obtained in a trial of the OX40 agonist ivuxolimab. These TCRs come from an adult with an advanced solid tumor such as melanoma, head and neck, liver or kidney cancer.

The chain links TRBV19 to TRBJ2-5, with TRBD2 as a possible D gene (6 bases). Trimming took off 5 bases at V and 0 bases at J, with 10 bases between the two ends. The CDR3 extends over 14 amino acids. Germline values: CDR1 LNHDA, CDR2 SQIVND (reference sequence). DNA for the CDR3: TGTGCCAGTAGTTTTTCTAGCGACCAAGAGACCCAGTACTTC. It codes for CASSFSSDQETQYF.

The V gene is TRBV7-3, the J gene TRBJ2-1, with 7 bases fitting TRBD1. The CDR3 extends over 13 amino acids. Per germline, CDR1 SGHTA and CDR2 FQGTGA. The V gene end was trimmed by 5 bases and the J gene end by 9 bases; junction bases not matched to a gene: 7. The CDR3 DNA reads TGTGCCAGCAGCGGGACAGTAAGAGGTGAGCAGTTCTTC. Encoded protein: CASSGTVRGEQFF.

The chain links TRBV7-2 to TRBJ2-4, with a weak D call TRBD2 (5 bases). The CDR3 is 16 amino acids. V was clipped by 1 base and J by 1 base, with 11 bases between them. Germline-derived CDR1 and CDR2 are SGHTA and FQGNSA. In nucleotides, the CDR3 is TGTGCCAGCAGCTTAGTAGGAACGGGGGCCAAAAACATTCAGTACTTC. It yields the protein CASSLVGTGAKNIQYF. Using reference TRBV7-2 and TRBJ2-4 for the parts outside the CDR3, the full variable domain is GAGVSQSPSNKVTEKGKDVELRCDPISGHTALYWYRQSLGQGLEFLIYFQGNSAPDKSGLPSDRFSAERTGGSVSTLTIQRTQQEDSAVYLCASSLVGTGAKNIQYFGAGTRLSVL.

The chain uses TRBV12-5 and TRBJ2-5; D is possibly TRBD2 (5 bases). Germline V gene sequence: CDR1 LGHNT, CDR2 FRNRAP. V shed 1 base and J shed 4 bases, with 10 bases lying between them. The CDR3 length is 14 residues. Here the CDR3 reads CASGLAAGGETQYF. CDR3 coding DNA: TGTGCTAGTGGTTTGGCCGCAGGAGGAGAGACCCAGTACTTC. The full variable domain, its missing parts supplied by reference TRBV12-5 and TRBJ2-5, is DARVTQTPRHKVTEMGQEVTMRCQPILGHNTVFWYRQTMMQGLELLAYFRNRAPLDDSGMPKDRFSAEMPDATLATLKIQPSEPRDSAVYFCASGLAAGGETQYFGPGTRLLVL.

The V and J genes are TRBV7-6 and TRBJ2-5; D gene uncertain. The V gene lost 1 base and the J gene lost 5 bases, with 5 bases spanning the gap. Germline-derived CDR1 and CDR2 are SGHVS and FNYEAQ. CDR3 length: 12 residues. CDR3 protein: CASSLDSETQYF. The CDR3 DNA is TGTGCCAGCAGCTTAGATAGTGAGACCCAGTACTTC.

There are a few counts of this clone. CDR3 in amino acids: CASSLILNTEAFF. CDR3 coding DNA: TGTGCCAGCAGCTTAATCCTGAACACTGAAGCTTTCTTT. V usage is TRBV7-3 and J usage is TRBJ1-1; D gene uncertain. V was clipped by 1 base and J by 0 bases, with 3 bases between them. In germline, CDR1 is SGHTA, CDR2 FQGTGA. This CDR3 has 13 amino acids. The whole variable domain, remainder taken from reference TRBV7-3 and TRBJ1-1, is GAGVSQTPSNKVTEKGKYVELRCDPISGHTALYWYRQSLGQGPEFLIYFQGTGAADDSGLPNDRFFAVRPEGSVSTLKIQRTERGDSAVYLCASSLILNTEAFFGQGTRLTVV.

CDR3 in DNA: TGTGCCAGCTCGCACACCTCTAACCCCCGGGACAGCGGGAAAGAGACCCAGTACTTC. It codes for CASSHTSNPRDSGKETQYF. The chain joins TRBV18 to TRBJ2-5; D is possibly TRBD1 or TRBD2 (7 bases each). The CDR3 loop spans 19 amino acids. CDR1 and CDR2 (germline): KGHSH, LQKENI. The V end was cut by 6 bases, the J end by 3 bases, with 29 bases between.

The genes are TRBV5-4 and TRBJ2-5; D gene uncertain. Germline lookup yields CDR1 SGHNT and CDR2 YYREEE (reference sequence). This CDR3 is 15 amino acids long. Deletions cut 6 bases from V and 1 base from J, with 16 bases between. CDR3 nucleotides: TGTGCCAGCATACCCCCGGATGGCTCCCAAGAGACCCAGTACTTC. It translates to CASIPPDGSQETQYF.

The chain combines TRBV5-6 with TRBJ1-6; 11 bases are a match to TRBD1. There are 15 residues in the CDR3. The trim removed 1 base at V and 8 bases at J, leaving 2 bases unmatched. From germline, CDR1 is SGHDT and CDR2 YYEEEE. CDR3 region: CASSLWTGGYSPLHF. CDR3 bases: TGTGCCAGCAGCTTGTGGACAGGGGGCTATTCACCCCTCCACTTT.

The V call is TRBV5-1, the J call TRBJ2-7; possible D gene TRBD1, 6 bases. The germline CDR1 and CDR2 sequences are SGHRS and YFSETQ. V dropped 3 bases and J dropped 0 bases, with 10 bases sitting between them. The CDR3 is 14 residues long. CDR3 region: CASSWQGPSYEQYF. The CDR3, as DNA: TGCGCCAGCAGCTGGCAGGGGCCCTCCTACGAGCAGTACTTC.

The CDR3 DNA sequence: TGTGCCAGCAGCCCGGGAGCAGCGAGCTCCTATAATTCACCCCTCCACTTT. Encoded protein: CASSPGAASSYNSPLHF. This chain connects TRBV5-8 to TRBJ1-6; no clear D gene. Trimming removed 4 bases from V and 0 bases from J, with 14 bases in between. CDR3 size: 17 residues. Germline values: CDR1 SGHTS, CDR2 YDEGEE.

This clone was counted between two and nine times. The V and J genes are TRBV5-1 and TRBJ1-1; D is possibly TRBD1 (5 bases). CDR3 length: 11 amino acids. The V and J ends lost 2 bases and 8 bases respectively, with 7 bases between them. The germline V gene encodes CDR1 SGHRS and CDR2 YFSETQ. Here the CDR3 DNA reads TGCGCCAGCAGCTTTCAGGGCGAAGCTTTCTTT. It yields the protein CASSFQGEAFF.

V usage is TRBV6-1 and J usage is TRBJ2-5, with 9 positions matching TRBD2. CDR1 and CDR2 (germline): MNHNS, SASEGT. V was clipped by 5 bases and J by 4 bases; unmatched bases: 5. The CDR3 loop spans 14 amino acids. The CDR3 bases are TGTGCCAGCAGTAGCGGGGGGTCTGGAGAGACCCAGTACTTC. Its translation is CASSSGGSGETQYF.

The J gene is TRBJ2-7, the V gene TRBV5-1; either TRBD1 or TRBD2 may fit D (5 bases each). Germline loops: CDR1 SGHRS, CDR2 YFSETQ. This CDR3 has 13 amino acids. Trimming removed 2 bases at V and 3 bases at J, with 9 bases between. Written as DNA, the CDR3 is TGCGCCAGCAGCTTTAGGGGAGTCTACGAGCAGTACTTC. Translated: CASSFRGVYEQYF. The complete variable domain, with remaining parts taken from reference TRBV5-1 and TRBJ2-7, reads KAGVTQTPRYLIKTRGQQVTLSCSPISGHRSVSWYQQTPGQGLQFLFEYFSETQRNKGNFPGRFSGRQFSNSRSEMNVSTLELGDSALYLCASSFRGVYEQYFGPGTRLTVT.

This chain links TRBV14 with TRBJ2-1; TRBD1 aligns across 8 bases. This CDR3 is 14 amino acids long. Trimming at V came to 5 bases and at J to 7 bases, leaving 7 bases not matched to a gene. The V gene's germline CDR1 is SGHDN and CDR2 FVKESK. The CDR3 protein is CASSWTGYRNEQFF. The CDR3 DNA reads as TGTGCCAGCAGCTGGACAGGGTATAGAAATGAGCAGTTCTTC. Supplemented by reference TRBV14 and TRBJ2-1, the full variable domain reads EAGVTQFPSHSVIEKGQTVTLRCDPISGHDNLYWYRRVMGKEIKFLLHFVKESKQDESGMPNNRFLAERTGGTYSTLKVQPAELEDSGVYFCASSWTGYRNEQFFGPGTRLTVL.